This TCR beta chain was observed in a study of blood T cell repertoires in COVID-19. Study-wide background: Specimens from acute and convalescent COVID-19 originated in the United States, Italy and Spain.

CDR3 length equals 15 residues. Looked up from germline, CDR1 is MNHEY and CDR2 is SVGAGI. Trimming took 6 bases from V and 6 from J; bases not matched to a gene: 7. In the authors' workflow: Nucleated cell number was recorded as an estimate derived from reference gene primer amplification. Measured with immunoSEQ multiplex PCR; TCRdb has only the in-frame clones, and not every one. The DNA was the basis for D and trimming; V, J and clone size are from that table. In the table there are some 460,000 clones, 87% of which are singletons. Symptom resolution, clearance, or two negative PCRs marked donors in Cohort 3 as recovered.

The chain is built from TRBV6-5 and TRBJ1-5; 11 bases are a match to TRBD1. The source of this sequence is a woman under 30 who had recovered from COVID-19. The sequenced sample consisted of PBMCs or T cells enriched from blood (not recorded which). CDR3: CASSSDRGRGQPQHF. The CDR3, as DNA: TGTGCCAGCAGCTCGGACAGGGGGCGCGGTCAGCCCCAGCATTTT.